The entry below gives a single T cell receptor (beta chain) sequence along with its context. TCRdb reprocessed the 5' RACE reads via MiXCR and lists one record per CDR3 protein. The sample contains about 470,000 distinct CDR3 sequences, around 27% of which appear only once. The entry originates in a study of T-cell memory formation after mild COVID-19. The CDR3 sequence is 15 residues long. The germline CDR1 and CDR2 sequences are MNHEY and SMNVEV (reference sequence). V lost 6 bases and J lost 2, with 17 bases in between. The rearrangement uses TRBV27 and TRBJ2-7, with D uncertain. The TCR sequence derives from an adult woman who had mild COVID-19 (a few samples of this study predate the infection). Cell type and time point are not known. The specimen sequenced was PBMCs or a T cell subset sorted from them (not recorded which). Here the CDR3 reads CASSLLMTETYEQYF. CDR3 in DNA: TGTGCCAGCAGCCTACTAATGACGGAGACCTACGAGCAGTACTTC.